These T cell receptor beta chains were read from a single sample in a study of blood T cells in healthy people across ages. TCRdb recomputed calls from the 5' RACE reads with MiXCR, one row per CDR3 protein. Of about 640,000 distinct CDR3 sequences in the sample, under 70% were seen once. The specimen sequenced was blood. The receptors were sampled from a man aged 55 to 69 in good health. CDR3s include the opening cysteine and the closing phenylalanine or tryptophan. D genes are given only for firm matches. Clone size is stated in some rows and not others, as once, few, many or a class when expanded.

CDR3 protein: CASSPDSVYGYTF; CDR3 DNA: TGTGCCAGCTCACCCGACAGCGTCTATGGCTACACCTTC; V gene: TRBV18; D gene: NA; clone size: NA; J gene: TRBJ1-2
CDR3 protein: CASTRMPGVYEQFF; CDR3 DNA: TGCGCCAGCACCAGGATGCCAGGCGTCTACGAGCAGTTCTTC; V gene: TRBV5-1; D gene: NA; clone size: once; J gene: TRBJ2-1
CDR3 protein: CASSLAGTGVSYGYTF; CDR3 DNA: TGCGCCAGCAGCTTGGCCGGGACAGGGGTCTCCTACGGCTACACCTTC; V gene: TRBV5-1; D gene: TRBD1; clone size: NA; J gene: TRBJ1-2
CDR3 protein: CSALDPTSTDTQYF; CDR3 DNA: TGCAGTGCCCTGGACCCCACTAGCACAGATACGCAGTATTTT; V gene: TRBV20-1; D gene: NA; clone size: few; J gene: TRBJ2-3
CDR3 protein: CASTIIRGADEQFF; CDR3 DNA: TGTGCCAGCACCATAATCCGGGGGGCCGATGAGCAGTTCTTC; V gene: TRBV6-5; D gene: NA; clone size: NA; J gene: TRBJ2-1
CDR3 protein: CASSRTSGETQYF; CDR3 DNA: TGTGCCAGCAGCCGGACTAGCGGGGAGACCCAGTACTTC; V gene: TRBV7-2; D gene: TRBD2; clone size: many; J gene: TRBJ2-5
CDR3 protein: CASSHVIRSGGPYEQYF; CDR3 DNA: TGTGCCAGCAGCCACGTGATTCGGAGCGGGGGGCCCTACGAGCAGTACTTC; V gene: TRBV14; D gene: TRBD2; clone size: once; J gene: TRBJ2-7
CDR3 protein: CASSLEETSSYNEQFF; CDR3 DNA: TGCGCCAGCAGCTTGGAGGAGACCAGCTCCTACAATGAGCAGTTCTTC; V gene: TRBV5-1; D gene: NA; clone size: NA; J gene: TRBJ2-1
CDR3 protein: CASSSSGRSYNEQFF; CDR3 DNA: TGTGCCAGCAGCTCTAGCGGTAGGTCCTACAATGAGCAGTTCTTC; V gene: TRBV5-6; D gene: TRBD2; clone size: NA; J gene: TRBJ2-1
CDR3 protein: CASSSQGQGDSEQFF; CDR3 DNA: TGCGCCAGCAGCTCTCAGGGGCAGGGAGATAGTGAGCAGTTCTTC; V gene: TRBV5-1; D gene: NA; clone size: NA; J gene: TRBJ2-1
CDR3 protein: CASSARLAAYNEQFF; CDR3 DNA: TGTGCCAGCAGCGCCCGACTAGCGGCTTACAATGAGCAGTTCTTC; V gene: TRBV9; D gene: TRBD2; clone size: NA; J gene: TRBJ2-1
CDR3 protein: CASSQEETGGLETQYF; CDR3 DNA: TGCGCCAGCAGCCAAGAGGAGACAGGGGGCCTGGAGACCCAGTACTTC; V gene: TRBV4-1; D gene: TRBD1; clone size: NA; J gene: TRBJ2-5
CDR3 protein: CASSLGEGPYEQYF; CDR3 DNA: TGTGCCAGCAGCTTAGGTGAGGGACCCTACGAGCAGTACTTC; V gene: TRBV11-2; D gene: NA; clone size: few; J gene: TRBJ2-7
CDR3 protein: CASSYGQQTTYEQYF; CDR3 DNA: TGTGCCAGCAGTTATGGGCAGCAAACAACCTACGAGCAGTACTTC; V gene: TRBV6-2/TRBV6-3; D gene: NA; clone size: NA; J gene: TRBJ2-7
CDR3 protein: CATAPGGIYEQYF; CDR3 DNA: TGTGCCACTGCACCGGGGGGTATCTACGAGCAGTACTTC; V gene: TRBV24-1; D gene: TRBD2; clone size: few; J gene: TRBJ2-7
CDR3 protein: CASSYGQGAWGYTF; CDR3 DNA: TGTGCCAGCAGTTACGGACAGGGGGCCTGGGGCTACACCTTC; V gene: TRBV6-2/TRBV6-3; D gene: TRBD1; clone size: NA; J gene: TRBJ1-2
CDR3 protein: CSAGVSGKEETQYF; CDR3 DNA: TGCAGTGCTGGGGTTAGCGGGAAGGAAGAGACCCAGTACTTC; V gene: TRBV20-1; D gene: TRBD2; clone size: NA; J gene: TRBJ2-5
CDR3 protein: CATSVPSGGRQSDTQYF; CDR3 DNA: TGTGCCACCAGTGTCCCAAGTGGGGGCCGGCAATCAGATACGCAGTATTTT; V gene: TRBV24-1; D gene: NA; clone size: NA; J gene: TRBJ2-3
CDR3 protein: CASSAANRGRYEQYF; CDR3 DNA: TGTGCCAGCAGCGCCGCAAACAGGGGGCGGTACGAGCAGTACTTC; V gene: TRBV28; D gene: TRBD1; clone size: NA; J gene: TRBJ2-7
CDR3 protein: CASSFDRYRETQYF; CDR3 DNA: TGTGCCAGCAGCTTTGACAGGTATCGGGAGACCCAGTACTTC; V gene: TRBV5-6; D gene: NA; clone size: NA; J gene: TRBJ2-5
CDR3 protein: CASNGEFGTPEGNNEQFF; CDR3 DNA: TGTGCCAGCAACGGGGAATTCGGGACTCCGGAAGGAAACAATGAGCAGTTCTTC; V gene: TRBV9; D gene: NA; clone size: NA; J gene: TRBJ2-1
CDR3 protein: CASSPRQGGMNTEAFF; CDR3 DNA: TGCGCCAGCTCACCCCGGCAGGGGGGGATGAACACTGAAGCTTTCTTT; V gene: TRBV18; D gene: TRBD1; clone size: NA; J gene: TRBJ1-1
CDR3 protein: CASSLAWESETQYF; CDR3 DNA: TGCGCCAGCAGCTTGGCCTGGGAGTCAGAGACCCAGTACTTC; V gene: TRBV5-1; D gene: NA; clone size: few; J gene: TRBJ2-5
CDR3 protein: CASSSDTAGPSTDTQYF; CDR3 DNA: TGTGCCAGCAGTTCCGATACGGCAGGGCCTAGCACAGATACGCAGTATTTT; V gene: TRBV7-9; D gene: NA; clone size: NA; J gene: TRBJ2-3
CDR3 protein: CASMTGTGALWSGYTF; CDR3 DNA: TGTGCCAGCATGACGGGGACAGGGGCGCTCTGGAGTGGCTACACCTTC; V gene: TRBV12-3/TRBV12-4; D gene: TRBD1; clone size: NA; J gene: TRBJ1-2
CDR3 protein: CASSLVVNQETQYF; CDR3 DNA: TGTGCCAGCAGCTTGGTTGTGAACCAAGAGACCCAGTACTTC; V gene: TRBV5-5; D gene: NA; clone size: NA; J gene: TRBJ2-5
CDR3 protein: CSVDPSMNTEAFF; CDR3 DNA: TGCAGCGTTGACCCCAGCATGAACACTGAAGCTTTCTTT; V gene: TRBV29-1; D gene: NA; clone size: few; J gene: TRBJ1-1
CDR3 protein: CASKPYSGIAKNIQYF; CDR3 DNA: TGCGCCAGCAAGCCCTATAGCGGGATAGCCAAAAACATTCAGTACTTC; V gene: TRBV5-1; D gene: TRBD2; clone size: NA; J gene: TRBJ2-4
CDR3 protein: CSARDAGQGSTGELFF; CDR3 DNA: TGCAGTGCTAGAGATGCTGGACAGGGGTCCACCGGGGAGCTGTTTTTT; V gene: TRBV20-1; D gene: TRBD1; clone size: once; J gene: TRBJ2-2
CDR3 protein: CASTSRTGRPDTQYF; CDR3 DNA: TGTGCCAGCACTTCCCGGACAGGGCGCCCGGATACGCAGTATTTT; V gene: TRBV28; D gene: TRBD1; clone size: NA; J gene: TRBJ2-3
CDR3 protein: CSASQASGGLYEQYF; CDR3 DNA: TGCAGTGCTAGCCAGGCTAGCGGGGGACTCTACGAGCAGTACTTC; V gene: TRBV20-1; D gene: TRBD2; clone size: NA; J gene: TRBJ2-7
CDR3 protein: CASSQKDDEKLFF; CDR3 DNA: TGTGCCAGCAGCCAAAAAGATGATGAAAAACTGTTTTTT; V gene: TRBV3-1; D gene: NA; clone size: NA; J gene: TRBJ1-4
CDR3 protein: CASSLGGTEQETQYF; CDR3 DNA: TGTGCCAGCAGCTTAGGGGGGACCGAACAAGAGACCCAGTACTTC; V gene: TRBV7-6; D gene: NA; clone size: NA; J gene: TRBJ2-5
CDR3 protein: CSVEAGRGYQETQYF; CDR3 DNA: TGCAGCGTTGAAGCGGGCAGGGGGTACCAAGAGACCCAGTACTTC; V gene: TRBV29-1; D gene: TRBD1; clone size: NA; J gene: TRBJ2-5
CDR3 protein: CASSEQTGVQETQYF; CDR3 DNA: TGTGCCAGCAGTGAACAAACAGGGGTCCAAGAGACCCAGTACTTC; V gene: TRBV6-1; D gene: TRBD1; clone size: NA; J gene: TRBJ2-5